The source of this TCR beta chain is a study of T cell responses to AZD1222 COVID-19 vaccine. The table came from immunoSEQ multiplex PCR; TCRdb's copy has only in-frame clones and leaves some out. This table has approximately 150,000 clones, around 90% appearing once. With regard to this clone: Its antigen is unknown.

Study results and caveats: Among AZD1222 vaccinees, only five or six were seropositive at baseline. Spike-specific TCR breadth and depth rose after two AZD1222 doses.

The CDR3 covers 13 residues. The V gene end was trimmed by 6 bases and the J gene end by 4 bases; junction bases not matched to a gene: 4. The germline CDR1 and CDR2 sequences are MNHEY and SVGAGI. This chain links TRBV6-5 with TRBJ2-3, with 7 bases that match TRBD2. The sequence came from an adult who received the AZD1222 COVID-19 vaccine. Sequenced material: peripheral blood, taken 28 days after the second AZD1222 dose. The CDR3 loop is CASRGGSADTQYF. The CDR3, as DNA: TGTGCCAGCAGGGGCGGGAGCGCAGATACGCAGTATTTT.